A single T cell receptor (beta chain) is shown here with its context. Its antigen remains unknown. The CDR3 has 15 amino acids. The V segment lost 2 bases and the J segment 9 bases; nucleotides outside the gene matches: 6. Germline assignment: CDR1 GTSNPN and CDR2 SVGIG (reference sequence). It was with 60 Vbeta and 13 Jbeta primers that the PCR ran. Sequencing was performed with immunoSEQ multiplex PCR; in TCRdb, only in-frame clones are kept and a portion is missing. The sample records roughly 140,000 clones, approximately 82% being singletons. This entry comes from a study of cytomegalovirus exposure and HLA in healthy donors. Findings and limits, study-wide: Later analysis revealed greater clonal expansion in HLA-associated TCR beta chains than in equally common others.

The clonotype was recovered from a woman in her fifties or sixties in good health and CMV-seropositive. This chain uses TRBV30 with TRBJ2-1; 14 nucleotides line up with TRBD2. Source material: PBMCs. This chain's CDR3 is CAWSLTSGRAAEQFF. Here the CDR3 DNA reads TGTGCCTGGAGTTTGACTAGCGGGAGGGCCGCTGAGCAGTTCTTC.